The source of this T cell receptor beta chain is a study of control samples from healthy donors and cancer patients. The method was immunoSEQ multiplex PCR; TCRdb's version includes in-frame clones alone and lacks a portion of them. The data show roughly 84,000 clones, with 75% to 90% seen just once and more than 5.5% held by the top ten. J gave up 11 bases and V 3 bases, and 5 bases lay outside the gene matches. Germline CDR1 reads LGHDT; CDR2 reads YNNKEL (reference sequence). The CDR3 sequence is 12 residues long. This TCR came from a man aged 45-60 years in good health. The chain has TRBV3-1 (or the pseudogene TRBV3-2) and TRBJ2-7; 9 bases match TRBD1. The sequenced sample was blood. The CDR3 coding sequence is TGTGCCAGCAGCCAGGGGACAGGGTTAGAGTACTTC. Amino acids: CASSQGTGLEYF.